This T cell receptor (beta chain) came from a study of blood T cell repertoires in COVID-19. As for the study in general: In each case, the material was cDNA or gDNA derived from T cells, B-cell-depleted T cells, or PBMCs.

V dropped 0 bases and J dropped 2; count of bases not matched to a gene: 2. Germline CDR1 SGHRS, CDR2 YFSETQ. The CDR3 runs 14 residues. The data were produced by immunoSEQ multiplex PCR, yet TCRdb's version contains in-frame clones alone and is incomplete. The data contain about 210,000 clones, 75% to 85% of them singletons. The source is a human donor in a cohort sampled during active COVID-19. The sequencing sample was made of peripheral blood. The chain combines TRBV5-1 with TRBJ2-7; 7 nucleotides agree with TRBD2. CDR3 nucleotides: TGCGCCAGCAGCTTGGGCGGGACTACCTACGAGCAGTACTTC. It translates to CASSLGGTTYEQYF.